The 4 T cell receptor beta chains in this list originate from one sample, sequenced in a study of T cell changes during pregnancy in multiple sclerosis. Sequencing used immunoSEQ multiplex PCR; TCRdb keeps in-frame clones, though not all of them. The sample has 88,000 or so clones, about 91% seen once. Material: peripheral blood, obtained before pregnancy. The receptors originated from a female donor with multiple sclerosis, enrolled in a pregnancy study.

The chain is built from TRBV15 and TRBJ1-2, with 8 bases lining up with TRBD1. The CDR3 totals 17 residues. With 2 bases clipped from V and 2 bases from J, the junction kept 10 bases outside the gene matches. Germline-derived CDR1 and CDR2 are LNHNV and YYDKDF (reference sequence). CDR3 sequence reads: CATSRPSWTGSNYGYTF. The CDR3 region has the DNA TGTGCCACCAGCAGACCTTCTTGGACAGGGTCAAACTATGGCTACACCTTC.

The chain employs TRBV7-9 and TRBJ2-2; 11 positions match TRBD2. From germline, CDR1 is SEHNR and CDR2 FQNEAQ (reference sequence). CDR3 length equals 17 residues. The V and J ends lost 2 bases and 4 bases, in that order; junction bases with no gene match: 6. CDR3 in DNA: TGTGCCAGCAGCTTAAGTAGCGGGAGGGCCGGCACCGGGGAGCTGTTTTTT. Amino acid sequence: CASSLSSGRAGTGELFF. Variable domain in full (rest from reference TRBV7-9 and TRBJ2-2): DTGVSQNPRHKITKRGQNVTFRCDPISEHNRLYWYRQTLGQGPEFLTYFQNEAQLEKSRLLSDRFSAERPKGSFSTLEIQRTEQGDSAMYLCASSLSSGRAGTGELFFGEGSRLTVL.

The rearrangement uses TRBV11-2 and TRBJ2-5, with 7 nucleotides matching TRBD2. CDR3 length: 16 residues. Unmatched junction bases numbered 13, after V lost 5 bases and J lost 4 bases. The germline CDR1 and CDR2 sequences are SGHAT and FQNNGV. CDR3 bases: TGTGCCAGCAGCCGAACCGGGAGGCGAATAGGAGAGACCCAGTACTTC. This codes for CASSRTGRRIGETQYF. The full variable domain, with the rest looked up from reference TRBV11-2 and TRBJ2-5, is EAGVAQSPRYKIIEKRQSVAFWCNPISGHATLYWYQQILGQGPKLLIQFQNNGVVDDSQLPKDRFSAERLKGVDSTLKIQPAKLEDSAVYLCASSRTGRRIGETQYFGPGTRLLVL.

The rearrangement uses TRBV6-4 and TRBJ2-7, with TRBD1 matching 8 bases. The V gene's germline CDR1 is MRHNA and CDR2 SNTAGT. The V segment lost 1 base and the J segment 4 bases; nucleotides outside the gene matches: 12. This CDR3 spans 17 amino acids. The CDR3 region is CASSDYSGQGFLYEQYF. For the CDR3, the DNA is TGTGCCAGCAGTGACTACTCCGGACAGGGATTCCTTTACGAGCAGTACTTC.